The rows below give T cell receptor beta chains drawn from one sample of a study of blood T cell repertoires in COVID-19. Repertoires were generated with immunoSEQ multiplex PCR, while TCRdb's copy carries only in-frame clones and drops some. The sample lists 400,000 or so clones, about 90% occurring once. Sequenced: peripheral blood. These receptors came from a man between 18 and 29 years old with COVID-19, enrolled during active disease. Both conserved end residues are part of each CDR3. Each record gives: J gene, V gene, D gene, CDR3 protein. The D gene is left open where the match is weak.

>TRBJ2-1|TRBV5-1|TRBD1
CASSPGGNEQFF
>TRBJ2-7|TRBV19|TRBD2
CASSPRLAGDLYEQYF
>TRBJ2-3|TRBV5-1|.
CASGTGTWTDTQYF
>TRBJ2-5|TRBV18|TRBD1
CASSPETGGEETQYF
>TRBJ2-3|TRBV3-1/TRBV3-2|TRBD2
CASSPSGVGTDTQYF
>TRBJ2-1|TRBV5-5|TRBD1
CASSLRQGREQFF
>TRBJ2-7|TRBV19|TRBD1
CASSIEGTGGYEQYF
>TRBJ2-3|TRBV27|.
CASAVAGDTQYF
>TRBJ2-2|TRBV12-3/TRBV12-4|.
CASSPSMAGELFF
>TRBJ1-4|TRBV27|TRBD1
CASSLGTGAAFSLFF
>TRBJ2-2|TRBV27|TRBD2
CASSFSQLAAPGELFF
>TRBJ2-1|TRBV7-8|.
CASSQSRGSSYNEQFF
>TRBJ1-2|TRBV13|.
CASRPYFTLSYGYTF
>TRBJ2-7|TRBV7-2|TRBD2
CASSPRAGVGYEQYF
>TRBJ2-7|TRBV5-1|TRBD2
CASSSSGLVNEQYF
>TRBJ1-5|TRBV30|.
CAWSVLGDQPQHF
>TRBJ1-2|TRBV7-7|TRBD1
CASSPLPPDRNYGYTF
>TRBJ2-2|TRBV27|TRBD1
CASSSPRTGIDTGELFF
>TRBJ2-7|TRBV7-9|.
CASSFSSSYEQYF
>TRBJ1-3|TRBV25-1|TRBD1
CASRSARTGSGNTIYF
>TRBJ1-5|TRBV7-2|TRBD1
CASSLGQGAHQPQHF
>TRBJ2-5|TRBV6-5|TRBD1
CASKAGGTETQYF
>TRBJ1-4|TRBV4-2|.
CASSQAPRGTTNEKLFF
>TRBJ2-7|TRBV11-2|TRBD2
CASSSGLAPNLYEQYF